Given below is one T cell receptor beta chain in context. The sample is drawn from a study of T cells in Graves' hyperthyroidism and ophthalmopathy. Pregnant or lactating patients were excluded, as were those with uncontrolled infection or other autoimmune disease. The TCR beta CDR3 regions underwent amplification using RNA transcripts as the source. The HTBI primer set served for first-round RT-PCR of the TCR CDR3. MiXCR, applied by TCRdb to the multiplex PCR reads, yields one record per CDR3 protein. The sample contains 200,000 to 250,000 distinct CDR3 sequences, around 17% of which appear only once. What was sequenced was blood. This clonotype was obtained from a woman aged 18-29 years with Graves' ophthalmopathy.

CDR3 residues: CASSQENSRRDTQYF. The CDR3 DNA reads TGCGCCAGCAGCCAAGAAAACAGTAGGAGAGATACGCAGTATTTT. V and J are TRBV4-1 and TRBJ2-3; no clear D. In germline, CDR1 is MGHRA, CDR2 YSYEKL. CDR3 size: 15 residues. V was clipped by 0 bases and J by 5 bases, with 12 bases between them.